This section outlines one T cell receptor beta chain sequence together with its context. Its antigen has not been determined. Per-base qualities were not stored, and no clone one base away is much larger. The data were taken from a study of blood T cell repertoires in COVID-19 (TCRdb year 2020). Background on the whole study: Samples covering the acute and convalescent phases of COVID-19 were provided by collaborators in the United States, Italy and Spain. The samples were drawn from two sources: the first 160 participants of the ongoing ImmuneRACE study, and 1,200 or so subjects contributed by 6 global collaborators. The sample metadata nearly always contained a de-identified subject ID, COVID-19 status, age in years and sex. A freely available public database, intended as a resource for researchers studying the immune response to SARS-CoV-2, is where the repertoires were released. The prospective study material was composed of cDNA or gDNA derived from T cells, B-cell-depleted T cells, or PBMCs. Where available, HLA class I and class II types were obtained from metadata supplied by the sample provider rather than from assay-based typing. Subjects who had been exposed to COVID-19, were actively infected with it, or had recovered from it provided the deeply sampled blood TCRbeta repertoires that made up the dataset.

TCRbeta CDR3 regions were amplified from genomic DNA using the immunoSEQ Assay, a bias-controlled multiplex PCR. Concerning the study's data processing: Within the assay, amplification of reference gene primers was used to estimate how many nucleated cells each sample contained. To quantify the absolute abundance of each unique TCRbeta CDR3 rearrangement, sequence reads were collapsed and filtered. Productive Simpson clonality was computed per sample as the square root of Simpson's diversity index over productive rearrangements. This immuneACCESS table, as held by TCRdb, lists in-frame sequences with V and J called but not all clones. Of the missing ones, under half trace to an unresolved V gene in checked studies; the others have no known cause. That table supplies the V and J calls and clone size; D and trimming were determined from the DNA. The sample table contains approximately 300,000 clones; only one count was recorded for 88% of them. The top ten clones comprise roughly 10% of the sample.

From its cysteine to its phenylalanine, the CDR3 spans 14 amino acids. Only CDR3 DNA is held: 42 bases, read in frame from base 1. Sequences SNHLY (CDR1) and FYNNEI (CDR2) are obtained from the germline V gene. Ends trimmed: V by 4 bases, J by 6 bases; bases unmatched to a gene: 6. The paper's findings and limits, for the study overall: The quantity of clinical and demographic metadata differed by source and by participant and was supplied without curation.

In Seattle, one collaborating source enrolled patients while the infection was active and tracked those patients longitudinally over the course of disease. The collaborating institutions used their own protocols to collect whole blood in K2EDTA tubes. For TCRbeta analysis, collaborators shipped samples in one of three forms: frozen whole blood, isolated PBMCs, or DNA extracted from either of those sample types. Here the chain combines TRBV2 and TRBJ1-3; 7 nucleotides in the junction match TRBD1. This clonotype originated in a woman in her 30s with COVID-19, enrolled during active disease. Sample: peripheral blood. The bases read TGTGCCAGCAGTGGGCAGGGGGTCGTAAACACCATATATTTT. Its protein is CASSGQGVVNTIYF.